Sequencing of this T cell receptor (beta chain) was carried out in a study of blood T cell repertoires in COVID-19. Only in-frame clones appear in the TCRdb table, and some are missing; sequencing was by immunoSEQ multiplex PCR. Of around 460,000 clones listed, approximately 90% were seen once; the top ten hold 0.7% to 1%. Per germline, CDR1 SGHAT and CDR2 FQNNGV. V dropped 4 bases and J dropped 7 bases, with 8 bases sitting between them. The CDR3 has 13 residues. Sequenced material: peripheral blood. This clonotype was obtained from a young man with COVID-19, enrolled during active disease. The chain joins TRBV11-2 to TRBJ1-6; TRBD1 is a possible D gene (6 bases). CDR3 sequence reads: CASSSDRNSPLHF. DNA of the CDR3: TGTGCCAGCAGCTCCGACAGGAATTCACCCCTCCACTTT.